This entry lists 8 T cell receptor beta chains sequenced from one sample in a study of response to subunit inactivated influenza vaccine (dated by TCRdb to 2017 to 2018). Library preparation employed RT-PCR. Sequencing took place on an Illumina HiSeq 2500. The public sequencing data were trimmed at Q25 with fastp and processed into clonotypes with MiXCR by TCRdb, which kept only in-frame beta chains. Each entry merges the rows of one CDR3 protein and shows their most common DNA and genes. The sample table lists approximately 480,000 distinct CDR3 sequences, approximately 10% of them with a count of one. The ten largest clones capture roughly 12% of the sample. In light of the paper, this sample's time point label describes: 45 days after influenza vaccine administration. The sequences come from PBMCs from blood, collected roughly 6 weeks after vaccination. These receptors were obtained from a man in his fifties or sixties who received an inactivated influenza vaccine. Donor details come from another sample of the same person, matched by shared clones.

The genes are TRBV11-1 and TRBJ2-5; 11 positions match TRBD2. V trimming: 0 bases; J trimming: 4 bases; junction bases outside the gene matches: 16. CDR3 length: 20 residues. CDR1 is SGHAT, CDR2 FQDESV, per germline (reference sequence). Written as DNA, the CDR3 is TGTGCCAGCAGCTTAGCGAGGAGACTAGCGGGGACCCGCAGTAGAGAGACCCAGTACTTC. This gives the protein CASSLARRLAGTRSRETQYF.

This clonotype was picked up a small number of times. This chain joins TRBV11-2 and TRBJ2-1, with TRBD1 identical over 8 bases. The ends lost 5 bases at V and 5 bases at J; junction bases unmatched: 8. The CDR3 has 15 amino acids. Germline V gives CDR1 SGHAT, CDR2 FQNNGV. The chain's CDR3 is CASSEDRVRNNEQFF. For the CDR3, the DNA is TGTGCCAGCAGCGAGGACAGGGTTAGGAACAATGAGCAGTTCTTC.

CDR3 sequence reads: CASSYVDGAYEQYF. In DNA form, the CDR3 reads TGTGCCAGCAGTTATGTGGACGGAGCCTACGAGCAGTACTTC. The chain employs TRBV6-2 or TRBV6-3 and TRBJ2-7, with unresolved D. The CDR3 extends over 14 amino acids. CDR1 and CDR2 from the germline V gene are MNHEY and SVGEGT. The V and J ends lost 3 bases and 2 bases respectively, with 11 bases between them.

The sample holds many counts of this clonotype. The CDR3 here is CASSYPPDRGGLLKQFF. In nucleotides, the CDR3 is TGTGCCAGCAGTTACCCCCCTGACAGGGGAGGACTGCTAAAGCAGTTCTTC. The gene calls are TRBV6-5 and TRBJ2-1, with 8 bases matching TRBD1. The junction had 17 bases not matched to a gene; V was cut back by 2 bases and J by 11 bases. This CDR3 comprises 17 residues. In germline, CDR1 is MNHEY, CDR2 SVGAGI.

This clonotype appeared a few times. J is TRBJ2-3 and V is TRBV24-1; no firm D call. The germline V gene has CDR1 KGHDR and CDR2 SFDVKD. Trimming removed 6 bases at V and 5 bases at J, with 8 bases between. This CDR3 contains 12 residues. The CDR3 nucleotides read TGTGCCACCAGTAACATGGGAGATACGCAGTATTTT. Amino acids: CATSNMGDTQYF.

This clonotype was detected only a few times. The chain combines TRBV24-1 with TRBJ1-5; no definite D call. Per the germline V gene, CDR1 is KGHDR and CDR2 is SFDVKD. This CDR3 region has 12 residues. The V end was cut by 4 bases, the J end by 9 bases, with 9 bases between. For the CDR3, the DNA is TGTGCCACCAGTGACCCCGACGGGCCCCAGCATTTT. Its translation: CATSDPDGPQHF.

The chain is built from TRBV6-5 and TRBJ2-3; D gene ambiguous. The germline V gene encodes CDR1 MNHEY and CDR2 SVGAGI. This CDR3 region has 13 residues. Deletions cut 1 base from V and 5 bases from J, with 7 bases between. The CDR3 reads CASSYYAGDTQYF. As DNA, the CDR3 is TGTGCCAGCAGTTACTACGCTGGAGATACGCAGTATTTT.

V gene TRBV21-1 combines with J gene TRBJ1-2; TRBD1 was called by the table and not checked on the DNA. TRBV21-1 represents a pseudogene. The CDR3 extends over 13 amino acids. This CDR3 is CASSKGRNYGYTF. CDR3 in DNA: TGTGCCAGCAGCAAGGGACGGAACTATGGCTACACCTTC.